A single sample is the source of the 9 T cell receptor beta chains below, sequenced in a study of control samples from healthy donors and cancer patients (dated by TCRdb to between 2020 and 2021). The library was generated by the immunoSEQ multiplex PCR assay. This is the immuneACCESS table as TCRdb keeps it, with only in-frame sequences that have V and J called. A part of the clones is gone; compared with another copy, unresolved V genes explain less than half, and the rest is unexplained. The sample has tens of thousands of clones on record, 70% to 90% of them singletons. Of the sample, 7.5% to 9% is held by the ten largest clones. The sequenced sample was blood. The receptors stem from a woman aged 55 to 70 in good health.

The chain joins TRBV19 to TRBJ2-7, with D possibly TRBD2 on 5 matching bases. CDR1 and CDR2 (germline): LNHDA, SQIVND (reference sequence). This CDR3 region has 15 residues. V lost 5 bases and J lost 5, with 19 bases in between. As DNA, the CDR3 is TGTGCCAGTAGTGGGGTGTCGAGGGCATCGAACGAGCAGTACTTC. Encoded protein: CASSGVSRASNEQYF.

V and J are TRBV5-1 and TRBJ1-2; TRBD1 is a possible D gene (5 bases). The CDR3 is made up of 15 amino acids. V lost 0 bases and J 1 base, leaving 10 bases between the germline ends. Germline V gene lookup returns CDR1 SGHRS and CDR2 YFSETQ. The CDR3 reads CASSLGTGRNYGYTF. CDR3 coding DNA: TGCGCCAGCAGCTTGGGAACGGGGCGTAACTATGGCTACACCTTC.

V usage is TRBV7-9 and J usage is TRBJ2-2; the D is unclear. The CDR3 consists of 14 residues. Germline V CDR1 and CDR2: SEHNR, FQNEAQ (reference sequence). The V and J ends lost 2 bases and 3 bases respectively, with 7 bases between them. This chain's CDR3 is CASSLSWDTGELFF. The CDR3 region has the DNA TGTGCCAGCAGCTTAAGTTGGGACACCGGGGAGCTGTTTTTT.

This chain joins TRBV28 and TRBJ1-3; a weak D match, TRBD1 (6 bases). The CDR3 loop spans 15 amino acids. Germline CDR1 is MDHEN and CDR2 is SYDVKM. Trimming removed 1 base at V and 3 bases at J, with 10 bases between. Here the CDR3 DNA reads TGTGCCAGCAGTTTATTGGGGGCAGGTGGAAACACCATATATTTT. Translating it yields CASSLLGAGGNTIYF. The full variable domain, completed using reference TRBV28 and TRBJ1-3, is DVKVTQSSRYLVKRTGEKVFLECVQDMDHENMFWYRQDPGLGLRLIYFSYDVKMKEKGDIPEGYSVSREKKERFSLILESASTNQTSMYLCASSLLGAGGNTIYFGEGSWLTVV.

J is TRBJ2-7 and V is TRBV9, with D maybe TRBD1 (6 bases). Trimming took 1 base from V and 1 from J, leaving 9 bases between them. Germline CDR1 SGDLS, CDR2 YYNGEE. CDR3 size: 14 residues. In DNA form, the CDR3 reads TGTGCCAGCAGCGTATCAGGGGCTTCCTACGAGCAGTACTTC. The encoded protein is CASSVSGASYEQYF. Supplemented by reference TRBV9 and TRBJ2-7, the full variable domain reads DSGVTQTPKHLITATGQRVTLRCSPRSGDLSVYWYQQSLDQGLQFLIQYYNGEERAKGNILERFSAQQFPDLHSELNLSSLELGDSALYFCASSVSGASYEQYFGPGTRLTVT.

The chain carries TRBV28 and TRBJ2-7; 7 positions agree with TRBD1. The CDR3 contains 17 residues. V was clipped by 4 bases and J by 4 bases; unmatched bases: 16. CDR1 is MDHEN, CDR2 SYDVKM, per germline. The CDR3: CASSSPTHKGARYEQYF. Here the CDR3 DNA reads TGTGCCAGCAGTTCCCCGACCCATAAGGGGGCGAGGTACGAGCAGTACTTC.

This chain joins TRBV18 and TRBJ2-3; D gene unclear. V was pared by 3 bases and J by 3 bases, with 13 bases between. CDR3 length equals 15 residues. Germline V gives CDR1 KGHSH, CDR2 LQKENI. CDR3 in amino acids: CASSPPIDLTDTQYF. As DNA, the CDR3 is TGTGCCAGCTCACCTCCTATAGACTTGACAGATACGCAGTATTTT.

The CDR3 DNA reads TGTGCCAGCAGCTTCGGCGGGACAGGGCGGCAGTACTTC. It codes for CASSFGGTGRQYF. The rearrangement uses TRBV5-4 and TRBJ2-7; TRBD1 aligns across 9 bases. After removal of 2 bases from V and 9 bases from J, the junction contained 6 bases not matched to a gene. The germline gives CDR1 SGHNT, CDR2 YYREEE (reference sequence). The CDR3 runs 13 residues.

This chain connects TRBV4-2 to TRBJ2-5; 13 nucleotides match TRBD2. J was trimmed by 1 base and V by 1 base; bases with no gene match: 6. The CDR3 is 18 residues long. Germline assignment: CDR1 LGHNA and CDR2 YNFKEQ. The CDR3 sequence is CASSQGTGTSGAQETQYF. CDR3 DNA sequence: TGTGCCAGCAGCCAAGGGACCGGGACTAGCGGGGCCCAAGAGACCCAGTACTTC.